The 6 T cell receptor beta chains in this list originate from one sample, sequenced in a study of identifying expanded T cells in peripheral blood. Clones were sequenced by immunoSEQ multiplex PCR, and TCRdb holds only the in-frame ones, with some missing. The sample includes some 80,000 clones, 70% to 90% seen only once; the top ten take roughly 7%. The sequenced sample was blood. The origin of the receptors is a person aged 18 to 75 in good health.

The J gene is TRBJ2-3, the V gene TRBV7-8; 7 nucleotides line up with TRBD2. The CDR3 covers 15 residues. V was pared by 4 bases and J by 6 bases, with 10 bases of the junction left unmatched. Looked up from germline, CDR1 is SGHVS and CDR2 is FQNEAQ. The CDR3 spells CASSSALLAGDTQYF. The CDR3 nucleotides are TGTGCCAGCAGCTCAGCCCTATTAGCGGGTGATACGCAGTATTTT.

This rearrangement joins TRBV5-8 to TRBJ1-5, with D unresolved. CDR3 length equals 15 residues. The germline gives CDR1 SGHTS, CDR2 YDEGEE. Trimming took off 5 bases at V and 0 bases at J, with 12 bases between the two ends. The CDR3 is CASRGRDLSNQPQHF. The CDR3 DNA reads TGTGCCAGCAGGGGTAGGGATCTTAGCAATCAGCCCCAGCATTTT.

The rearrangement uses TRBV19 and TRBJ1-1; D gene uncertain. Germline V gene data show CDR1 as LNHDA and CDR2 as SQIVND (reference sequence). This CDR3 is built from 13 residues. With 3 bases removed from V and 0 bases from J, the gap between germline ends came to 5 bases. CDR3 loop: CASSIQMNTEAFF. CDR3 in DNA: TGTGCCAGTAGTATCCAGATGAACACTGAAGCTTTCTTT.

As DNA, the CDR3 is TGTGCCAGCACCATGGGACTAGCGGGAGGCCGGGTGACAGATACGCAGTATTTT. Translation: CASTMGLAGGRVTDTQYF. The chain is built from TRBV5-4 and TRBJ2-3; 15 bases map to TRBD2. The germline V gene has CDR1 SGHNT and CDR2 YYREEE (reference sequence). V shed 6 bases, J shed 3 bases, and the junction held 11 bases outside the gene matches. The CDR3 has 18 residues. Looking up the rest from reference TRBV5-4 and TRBJ2-3 gives the full variable domain: ETGVTQSPTHLIKTRGQQVTLRCSSQSGHNTVSWYQQALGQGPQFIFQYYREEENGRGNFPPRFSGLQFPNYSSELNVNALELDDSALYLCASTMGLAGGRVTDTQYFGPGTRLTVL.

The chain joins TRBV5-1 to TRBJ1-1; D is perhaps TRBD1 (6 bases). This CDR3 region has 13 residues. Trimming shortened V by 0 bases and J by 8 bases, and 11 bases separated the two germline ends. Germline values: CDR1 SGHRS, CDR2 YFSETQ. CDR3 DNA sequence: TGCGCCAGCAGCTTGGAATGGGGGCAAGAAGCTTTCTTT. It codes for CASSLEWGQEAFF.

V and J are TRBV19 and TRBJ2-7, with TRBD2 matching over 9 bases. Germline CDR1 reads LNHDA; CDR2 reads SQIVND (reference sequence). Trimming took 8 bases from V and 3 from J; bases not matched to a gene: 5. This CDR3 is 13 amino acids long. The CDR3 DNA sequence: TGTGCCAGTGTGGGTAGCGGGAGCTACGAGCAGTACTTC. It codes for CASVGSGSYEQYF.